The rows below give T cell receptor beta chains drawn from one sample of a study of shared clonotypes between healthy human individuals. Measured with immunoSEQ multiplex PCR; TCRdb has only the in-frame clones, and not every one. The sample shows about 2 million clones, 85% to 95% of them seen only once. The sequenced sample was naive CD8+ T cells sorted from blood. These receptors were obtained from a man aged 18 to 30 in good health. The CDR3 runs from the conserved cysteine through the conserved F or W. A D gene is named only where the DNA matches it firmly. Not every row has a clone size; where given, it reads once, few, many or a size class.

CDR3 DNA: TGTGCCAGCAGCCTTACCGGGGCGTTGGAGCAGTACTTC; CDR3 protein: CASSLTGALEQYF; V gene: TRBV9; J gene: TRBJ2-7; D gene: NA; clone size: NA
CDR3 DNA: TGTGCCAGTAGTTTTTACATGTCGAACACCGGGGAGCTGTTTTTT; CDR3 protein: CASSFYMSNTGELFF; V gene: TRBV19; J gene: TRBJ2-2; D gene: NA; clone size: NA
CDR3 DNA: TGTGCCAGCAGCCCCGAGAACCGGGTTCCGTACGAGCAGTACTTC; CDR3 protein: CASSPENRVPYEQYF; V gene: TRBV13; J gene: TRBJ2-7; D gene: NA; clone size: NA
CDR3 DNA: TGTGCCAGCAGCTTGAGTTCAGGGAGCAATCAGCCCCAGCATTTT; CDR3 protein: CASSLSSGSNQPQHF; V gene: TRBV5-8; J gene: TRBJ1-5; D gene: NA; clone size: NA
CDR3 DNA: TGTGCCAGCAGCTTAGCCGGGACTAGCGGGAGGGGTCTTGAAGATACGCAGTATTTT; CDR3 protein: CASSLAGTSGRGLEDTQYF; V gene: TRBV13; J gene: TRBJ2-3; D gene: TRBD2; clone size: NA
CDR3 DNA: TGTGCCTGCGTAAAAGCGGGGGGGCGTCAAAACACAGATACGCAGTATTTT; CDR3 protein: CACVKAGGRQNTDTQYF; V gene: TRBV30; J gene: TRBJ2-3; D gene: TRBD2; clone size: NA
CDR3 DNA: TGTGCCAGTAGACCCAGGGGGGATAATTCACCCCTCCACTTT; CDR3 protein: CASRPRGDNSPLHF; V gene: TRBV19; J gene: TRBJ1-6; D gene: TRBD1; clone size: NA
CDR3 DNA: TGTGCCAGCAGCTTAGCCATAGGGCTTAACACTGAAGCTTTCTTT; CDR3 protein: CASSLAIGLNTEAFF; V gene: TRBV7-9; J gene: TRBJ1-1; D gene: NA; clone size: NA
CDR3 DNA: TGTGCCAGCAGCTTGGTCGGCCAGGGGGCCGTGGAGCAGTACTTC; CDR3 protein: CASSLVGQGAVEQYF; V gene: TRBV5-6; J gene: TRBJ2-7; D gene: TRBD1; clone size: once
CDR3 DNA: TGTGCCTGGAGTGCCCAGACTAGCGGGGGTCTGGATACGCAGTATTTT; CDR3 protein: CAWSAQTSGGLDTQYF; V gene: TRBV30; J gene: TRBJ2-3; D gene: TRBD2; clone size: NA
CDR3 DNA: TGTGCCAGCAGCTTTCCCGGGACTAGCGTATCCGAGCAGTACTTC; CDR3 protein: CASSFPGTSVSEQYF; V gene: TRBV5-6; J gene: TRBJ2-7; D gene: TRBD2; clone size: NA
CDR3 DNA: TGTGCCAGCAGTTTACTCTCAGTGGGGGCGCATTACGAGCAGTACTTC; CDR3 protein: CASSLLSVGAHYEQYF; V gene: TRBV27; J gene: TRBJ2-7; D gene: NA; clone size: NA
CDR3 DNA: TGTGCCAGCAGCTTAGTTGGGGGAACCTACGAGCAGTACTTC; CDR3 protein: CASSLVGGTYEQYF; V gene: TRBV7-2; J gene: TRBJ2-7; D gene: NA; clone size: NA
CDR3 DNA: TGCGCCAGCAGCTTGGCTAATTTTATCAGGGCGGACACTGAAGCTTTCTTT; CDR3 protein: CASSLANFIRADTEAFF; V gene: TRBV5-1; J gene: TRBJ1-1; D gene: NA; clone size: NA
CDR3 DNA: TGTGCCAGCAGCTTAGGGACAGGGGGTTCTAGCTCCTACGAGCAGTACTTC; CDR3 protein: CASSLGTGGSSSYEQYF; V gene: TRBV11-2; J gene: TRBJ2-7; D gene: TRBD1; clone size: NA
CDR3 DNA: TGTGCCAGTAGTAAATGGGGGGTTGAGAACACTGAAGCTTTCTTT; CDR3 protein: CASSKWGVENTEAFF; V gene: TRBV19; J gene: TRBJ1-1; D gene: NA; clone size: NA
CDR3 DNA: TGTGCCAGCAGCTTGGACAGGGAGGGGACTAATGAAAAACTGTTTTTT; CDR3 protein: CASSLDREGTNEKLFF; V gene: TRBV2; J gene: TRBJ1-4; D gene: TRBD1; clone size: NA
CDR3 DNA: TGTGCCAGCAGCTTGGACAGGGGCCACGAGCAGTACTTC; CDR3 protein: CASSLDRGHEQYF; V gene: TRBV5-4; J gene: TRBJ2-7; D gene: TRBD1; clone size: NA
CDR3 DNA: TGCGCCAGCAGTGATGGCGATAGCGGGGGAAACGGGGAGCTGTTTTTT; CDR3 protein: CASSDGDSGGNGELFF; V gene: TRBV10-2; J gene: TRBJ2-2; D gene: TRBD2; clone size: NA
CDR3 DNA: TGTGCCAGCAGTTACTTTCAGGGGGCCACTGAAGCTTTCTTT; CDR3 protein: CASSYFQGATEAFF; V gene: TRBV6-5; J gene: TRBJ1-1; D gene: TRBD1; clone size: NA
CDR3 DNA: TGTGCCAGCAGCTTAGATTCCGGGACAGGTGACCAAGAGACCCAGTACTTC; CDR3 protein: CASSLDSGTGDQETQYF; V gene: TRBV7-9; J gene: TRBJ2-5; D gene: TRBD1; clone size: NA
CDR3 DNA: TGTGCCAGCAGCCACGGGACCTCGGGAGACGAGCAGTACTTC; CDR3 protein: CASSHGTSGDEQYF; V gene: TRBV7-2; J gene: TRBJ2-7; D gene: NA; clone size: NA
CDR3 DNA: TGTGCCAGCAGTGGACAGGACAATGAGCAGTTCTTC; CDR3 protein: CASSGQDNEQFF; V gene: TRBV2; J gene: TRBJ2-1; D gene: NA; clone size: NA
CDR3 DNA: TGCAGCGCCCCGGGCCTAGCGGGAGGAGAGACCCAGTACTTC; CDR3 protein: CSAPGLAGGETQYF; V gene: TRBV29-1; J gene: TRBJ2-5; D gene: TRBD2; clone size: NA
CDR3 DNA: TGCAGCGTTAGACTAGCGATTAACAATGAGCAGTTCTTC; CDR3 protein: CSVRLAINNEQFF; V gene: TRBV29-1; J gene: TRBJ2-1; D gene: TRBD2; clone size: NA
CDR3 DNA: TGTGCCAGCAGTTTATTCGAGGTCTCTGGGGCCAACGTCCTGACTTTC; CDR3 protein: CASSLFEVSGANVLTF; V gene: TRBV27; J gene: TRBJ2-6; D gene: NA; clone size: NA
CDR3 DNA: TGTGCCTGGACCGGGACAGGGGGAGAAAAACTGTTTTTT; CDR3 protein: CAWTGTGGEKLFF; V gene: TRBV30; J gene: TRBJ1-4; D gene: TRBD1; clone size: NA
CDR3 DNA: TGCGCCAGCAGCCCTCGGGCGGGGGCTGGGGAGACCCAGTACTTC; CDR3 protein: CASSPRAGAGETQYF; V gene: TRBV5-1; J gene: TRBJ2-5; D gene: NA; clone size: once
CDR3 DNA: TGCGCCAGCAGCCTGGACAGGGATTACGAGCAGTACTTC; CDR3 protein: CASSLDRDYEQYF; V gene: TRBV5-1; J gene: TRBJ2-7; D gene: TRBD1; clone size: NA
CDR3 DNA: TGTGCCAGTAGTATCGTCGGCACCGGGGAGCTGTTTTTT; CDR3 protein: CASSIVGTGELFF; V gene: TRBV19; J gene: TRBJ2-2; D gene: NA; clone size: NA
CDR3 DNA: TGTGCCAGCAGCCTCGAGCATGAAGCTTTCTTT; CDR3 protein: CASSLEHEAFF; V gene: TRBV11-2; J gene: TRBJ1-1; D gene: NA; clone size: NA
CDR3 DNA: TGCGCCAGCAGCCAATTAGTGGCGCAAGAGACCCAGTACTTC; CDR3 protein: CASSQLVAQETQYF; V gene: TRBV4-1; J gene: TRBJ2-5; D gene: NA; clone size: NA
CDR3 DNA: TGTGCCAGCAGACAGAACCGGGACAGGATCAATGAGCAGTTCTTC; CDR3 protein: CASRQNRDRINEQFF; V gene: TRBV6-5; J gene: TRBJ2-1; D gene: TRBD1; clone size: NA